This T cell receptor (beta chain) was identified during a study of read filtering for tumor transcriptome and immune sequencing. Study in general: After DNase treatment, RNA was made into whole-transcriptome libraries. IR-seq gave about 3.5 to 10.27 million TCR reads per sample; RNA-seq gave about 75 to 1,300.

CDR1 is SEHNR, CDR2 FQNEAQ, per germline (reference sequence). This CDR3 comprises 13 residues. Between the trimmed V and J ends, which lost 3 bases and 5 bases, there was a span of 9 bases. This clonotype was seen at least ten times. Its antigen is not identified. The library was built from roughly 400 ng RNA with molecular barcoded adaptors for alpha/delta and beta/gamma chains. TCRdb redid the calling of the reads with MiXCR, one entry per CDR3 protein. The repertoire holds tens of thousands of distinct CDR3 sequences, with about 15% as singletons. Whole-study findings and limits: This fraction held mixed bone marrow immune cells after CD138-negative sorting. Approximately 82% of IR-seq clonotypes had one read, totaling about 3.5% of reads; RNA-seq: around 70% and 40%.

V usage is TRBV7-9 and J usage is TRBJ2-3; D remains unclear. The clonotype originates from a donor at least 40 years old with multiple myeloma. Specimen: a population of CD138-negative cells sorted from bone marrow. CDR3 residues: CASSLKREDTQYF. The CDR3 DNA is TGTGCCAGCAGCTTGAAAAGGGAAGATACGCAGTATTTT.